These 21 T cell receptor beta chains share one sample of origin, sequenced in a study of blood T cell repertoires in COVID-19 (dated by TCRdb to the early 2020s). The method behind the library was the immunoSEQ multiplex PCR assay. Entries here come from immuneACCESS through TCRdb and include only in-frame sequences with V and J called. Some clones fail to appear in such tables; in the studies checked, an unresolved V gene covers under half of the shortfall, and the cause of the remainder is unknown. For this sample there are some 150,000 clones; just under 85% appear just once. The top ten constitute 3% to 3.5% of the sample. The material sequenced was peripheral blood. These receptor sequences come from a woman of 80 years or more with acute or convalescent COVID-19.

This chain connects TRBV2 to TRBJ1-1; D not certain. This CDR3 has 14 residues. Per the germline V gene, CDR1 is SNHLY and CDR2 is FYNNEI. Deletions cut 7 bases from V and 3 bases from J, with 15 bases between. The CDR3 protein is CASKSSREYTEAFF. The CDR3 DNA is TGTGCCAGCAAGTCTAGTCGGGAGTACACTGAAGCTTTCTTT.

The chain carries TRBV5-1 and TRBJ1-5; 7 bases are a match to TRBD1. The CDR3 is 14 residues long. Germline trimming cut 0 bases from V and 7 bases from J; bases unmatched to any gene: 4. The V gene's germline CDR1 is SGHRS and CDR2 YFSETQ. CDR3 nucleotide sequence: TGCGCCAGCAGCTTGGAGGGGGCCGACCAGCCCCAGCATTTT. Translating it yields CASSLEGADQPQHF.

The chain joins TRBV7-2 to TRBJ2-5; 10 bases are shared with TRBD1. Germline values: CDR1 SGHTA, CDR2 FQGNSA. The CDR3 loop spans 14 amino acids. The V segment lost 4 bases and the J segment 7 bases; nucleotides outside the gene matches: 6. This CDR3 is CASSSRTGGGTQYF. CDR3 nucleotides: TGTGCCAGCAGCTCCCGGACAGGGGGAGGGACCCAGTACTTC.

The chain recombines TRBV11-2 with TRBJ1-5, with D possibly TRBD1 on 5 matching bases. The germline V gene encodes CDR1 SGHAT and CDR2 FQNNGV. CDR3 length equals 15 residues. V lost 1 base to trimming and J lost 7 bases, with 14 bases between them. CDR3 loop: CASSLGGRAGQPQHF. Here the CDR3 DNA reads TGTGCCAGCAGCTTAGGGGGCAGGGCAGGGCAGCCCCAGCATTTT.

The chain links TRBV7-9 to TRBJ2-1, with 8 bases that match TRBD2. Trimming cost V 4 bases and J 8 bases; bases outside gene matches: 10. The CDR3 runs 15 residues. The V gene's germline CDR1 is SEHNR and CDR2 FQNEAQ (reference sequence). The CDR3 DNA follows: TGTGCCAGCAGCTACCGTCGGGGGGGTACAGATGAGCAGTTCTTC. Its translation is CASSYRRGGTDEQFF.

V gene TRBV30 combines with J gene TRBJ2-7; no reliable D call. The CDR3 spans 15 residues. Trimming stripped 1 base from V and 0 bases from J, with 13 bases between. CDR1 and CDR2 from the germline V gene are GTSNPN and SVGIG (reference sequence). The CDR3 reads CAWSDGRPGSYEQYF. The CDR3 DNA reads TGTGCCTGGAGTGACGGCAGGCCCGGCTCCTACGAGCAGTACTTC.

This chain's CDR3 is CASSQDAEGYEQYF. The CDR3, as DNA: TGTGCCAGCAGCCAAGATGCGGAGGGGTACGAGCAGTACTTC. The chain carries TRBV14 and TRBJ2-7, with a possible D match to TRBD2 (6 bases). The V end lost 0 bases, the J end lost 4 bases, and 10 bases lay between the germline ends. Germline V CDR1 and CDR2: SGHDN, FVKESK. The CDR3 loop spans 14 amino acids. Based on the CDR3 plus reference TRBV14 and TRBJ2-7, the full variable domain is EAGVTQFPSHSVIEKGQTVTLRCDPISGHDNLYWYRRVMGKEIKFLLHFVKESKQDESGMPNNRFLAERTGGTYSTLKVQPAELEDSGVYFCASSQDAEGYEQYFGPGTRLTVT.

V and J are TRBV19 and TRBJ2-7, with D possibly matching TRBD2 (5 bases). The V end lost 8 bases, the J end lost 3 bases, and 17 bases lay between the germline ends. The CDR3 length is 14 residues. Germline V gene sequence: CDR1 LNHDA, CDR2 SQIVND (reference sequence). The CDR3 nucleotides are TGTGCCAGTGCCGGGGTCCTAGAAGGCTACGAGCAGTACTTC. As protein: CASAGVLEGYEQYF.

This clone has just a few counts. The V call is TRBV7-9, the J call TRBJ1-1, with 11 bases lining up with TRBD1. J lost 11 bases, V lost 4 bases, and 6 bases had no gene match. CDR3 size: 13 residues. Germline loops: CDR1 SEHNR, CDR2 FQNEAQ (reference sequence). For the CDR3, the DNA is TGTGCCAGCAGCTATCGGACAGGGGGCGACGCTTTCTTT. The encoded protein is CASSYRTGGDAFF.

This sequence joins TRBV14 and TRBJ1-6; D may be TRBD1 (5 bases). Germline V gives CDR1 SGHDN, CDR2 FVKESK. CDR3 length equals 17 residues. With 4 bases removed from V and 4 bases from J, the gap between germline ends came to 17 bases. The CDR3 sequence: CASSPFESDRYNSPLHF. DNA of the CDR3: TGTGCCAGCAGCCCCTTCGAAAGTGACAGATATAATTCACCCCTCCACTTT.

CDR3 DNA sequence: TGTGCCAGCAGTTTCAAGACAGGGGGAGATTCACCCCTCCACTTT. Encoded protein: CASSFKTGGDSPLHF. V gene TRBV5-4 combines with J gene TRBJ1-6; 9 nucleotides line up with TRBD1. CDR1 is SGHNT and CDR2 is YYREEE in the germline V gene (reference sequence). V was clipped by 5 bases and J by 8 bases; unmatched bases: 8. The CDR3 has 15 residues.

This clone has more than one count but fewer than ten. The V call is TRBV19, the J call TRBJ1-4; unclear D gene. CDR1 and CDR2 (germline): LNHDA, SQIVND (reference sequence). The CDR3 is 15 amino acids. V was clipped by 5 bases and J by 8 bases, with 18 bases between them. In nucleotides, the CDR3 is TGTGCCAGTAGTTCCCGGGTCCCAGTGCGGGAAAAACTGTTTTTT. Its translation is CASSSRVPVREKLFF. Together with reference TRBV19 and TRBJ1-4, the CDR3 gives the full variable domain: DGGITQSPKYLFRKEGQNVTLSCEQNLNHDAMYWYRQDPGQGLRLIYYSQIVNDFQKGDIAEGYSVSREKKESFPLTVTSAQKNPTAFYLCASSSRVPVREKLFFGSGTQLSVL.

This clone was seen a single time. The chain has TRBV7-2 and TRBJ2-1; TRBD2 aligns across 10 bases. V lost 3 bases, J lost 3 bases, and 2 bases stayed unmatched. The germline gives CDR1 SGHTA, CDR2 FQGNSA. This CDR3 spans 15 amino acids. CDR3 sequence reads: CASSFASGSYNEQFF. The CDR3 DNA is TGTGCCAGCAGCTTTGCTAGCGGGAGCTACAATGAGCAGTTCTTC.

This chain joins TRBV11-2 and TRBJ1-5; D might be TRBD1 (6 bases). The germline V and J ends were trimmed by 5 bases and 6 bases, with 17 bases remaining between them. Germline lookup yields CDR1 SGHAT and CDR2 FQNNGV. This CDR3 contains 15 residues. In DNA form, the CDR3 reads TGTGCCAGCAGCGTTACAACAGGGTTTGGTCAGCCCCAGCATTTT. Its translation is CASSVTTGFGQPQHF.

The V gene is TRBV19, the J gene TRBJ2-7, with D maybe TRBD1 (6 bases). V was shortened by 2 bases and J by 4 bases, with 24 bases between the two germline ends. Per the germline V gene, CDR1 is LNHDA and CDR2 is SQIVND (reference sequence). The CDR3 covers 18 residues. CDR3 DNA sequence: TGTGCCAGTAGTATATCCCGCCCCTTGACAGGCCTGGGTTACGAGCAGTACTTC. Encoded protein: CASSISRPLTGLGYEQYF.

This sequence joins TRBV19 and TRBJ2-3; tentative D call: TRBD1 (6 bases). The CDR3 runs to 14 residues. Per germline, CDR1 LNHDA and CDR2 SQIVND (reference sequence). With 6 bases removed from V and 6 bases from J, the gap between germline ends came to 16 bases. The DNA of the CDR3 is TGTGCCAGTAGCTCCCGCAGGGGAAGCGATACGCAGTATTTT. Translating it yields CASSSRRGSDTQYF.

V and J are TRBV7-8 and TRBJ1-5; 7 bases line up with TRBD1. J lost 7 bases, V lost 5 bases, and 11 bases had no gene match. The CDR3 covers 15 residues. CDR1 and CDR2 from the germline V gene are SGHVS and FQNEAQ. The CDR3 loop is CASSPRGQVGQPQHF. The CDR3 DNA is TGTGCCAGCAGCCCGAGAGGACAGGTGGGGCAGCCCCAGCATTTT.

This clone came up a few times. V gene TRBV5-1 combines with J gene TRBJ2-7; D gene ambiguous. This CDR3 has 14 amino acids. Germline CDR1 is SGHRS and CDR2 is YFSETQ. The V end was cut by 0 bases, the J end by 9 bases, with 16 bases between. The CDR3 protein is CASSLEVQPTGQYF. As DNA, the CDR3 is TGCGCCAGCAGCTTGGAGGTGCAGCCCACGGGGCAGTACTTC.

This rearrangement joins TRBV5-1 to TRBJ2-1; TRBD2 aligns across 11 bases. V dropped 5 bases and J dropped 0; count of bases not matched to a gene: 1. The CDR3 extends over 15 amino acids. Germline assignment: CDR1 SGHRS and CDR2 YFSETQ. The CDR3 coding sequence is TGCGCCAGCAGTAGCGGGGGGGCCTCCTACAATGAGCAGTTCTTC. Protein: CASSSGGASYNEQFF.

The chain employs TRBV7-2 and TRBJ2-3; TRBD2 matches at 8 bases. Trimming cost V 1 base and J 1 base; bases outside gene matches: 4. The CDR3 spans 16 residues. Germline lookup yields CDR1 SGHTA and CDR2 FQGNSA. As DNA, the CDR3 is TGTGCCAGCAGCTTAGACCCAGCGGGGGGCACAGATACGCAGTATTTT. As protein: CASSLDPAGGTDTQYF.

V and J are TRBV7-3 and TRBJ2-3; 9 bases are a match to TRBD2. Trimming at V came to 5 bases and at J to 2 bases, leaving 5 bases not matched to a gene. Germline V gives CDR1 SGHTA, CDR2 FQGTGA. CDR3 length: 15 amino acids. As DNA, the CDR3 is TGTGCCAGCAGCATTCTAGCGGGACCCACAGATACGCAGTATTTT. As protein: CASSILAGPTDTQYF.